Listed below are T cell receptor beta chains from one sample, sequenced in a study of regulatory T cells in long-lasting Graves disease. MiXCR, applied by TCRdb to the multiplex PCR reads, yields one record per CDR3 protein. The sample carries a few hundred thousand distinct CDR3 sequences, around 24% recorded once. The sample here was peripheral blood mononuclear cells (PBMCs), taken when the disease was refractory, from a patient treated with antithyroid drugs. The receptor set was obtained from a female donor with Graves disease. Each CDR3 is given with its conserved first and last residue. Fields, in order: CDR3 length, V gene, J gene, clone size, D gene, CDR3 protein, CDR3 DNA. D genes are given only for firm matches. Only part of the rows carry a size: once, few, many, or a class if the clone is expanded.

length: 12; V: TRBV20-1; J: TRBJ1-2; size: .; D: .; CDR3: CSALGGVGGYTF; DNA: TGCAGTGCCCTCGGAGGGGTCGGGGGCTACACCTTC
length: 15; V: TRBV7-9; J: TRBJ2-1; size: .; D: .; CDR3: CASSQGAAGGDEQFF; DNA: TGTGCCAGCAGCCAAGGAGCGGCAGGGGGGGATGAGCAGTTCTTC
length: 15; V: TRBV6-5; J: TRBJ1-2; size: .; D: .; CDR3: CASRYPGEGVYGYTF; DNA: TGTGCCAGCAGATACCCCGGGGAGGGGGTCTATGGCTACACCTTC
length: 13; V: TRBV7-2; J: TRBJ2-7; size: few; D: .; CDR3: CASSLARFYEQYF; DNA: TGTGCCAGCAGCTTAGCGAGATTCTACGAGCAGTACTTC
length: 14; V: TRBV27; J: TRBJ2-7; size: few; D: .; CDR3: CASRFTGNTYEQYF; DNA: TGTGCCAGCAGATTCACAGGGAATACCTACGAGCAGTACTTC
length: 15; V: TRBV19; J: TRBJ2-2; size: .; D: TRBD2; CDR3: CATESGVAGRGELFF; DNA: TGTGCCACCGAGTCCGGAGTAGCGGGAAGGGGGGAGCTGTTTTTT
length: 15; V: TRBV7-2; J: TRBJ2-1; size: .; D: .; CDR3: CASSTNGSPNNEQFF; DNA: TGTGCCAGCAGCACAAACGGGAGCCCGAACAATGAGCAGTTCTTC
length: 16; V: TRBV7-9; J: TRBJ1-2; size: many; D: .; CDR3: CASSFSRDNVRYGYTF; DNA: TGTGCCAGCAGCTTTAGCCGGGACAACGTCCGCTATGGCTACACCTTC
length: 18; V: TRBV30; J: TRBJ2-7; size: few; D: TRBD2; CDR3: CAWSVRRAGVPRQDEQYF; DNA: TGTGCCTGGAGTGTACGCCGAGCGGGGGTCCCAAGGCAAGACGAGCAGTACTTC
length: 15; V: TRBV20-1; J: TRBJ2-1; size: .; D: .; CDR3: CSASRAGLFGDEQFF; DNA: TGCAGTGCGAGCCGGGCGGGACTTTTCGGGGATGAGCAGTTCTTC
length: 13; V: TRBV20-1; J: TRBJ2-7; size: many; D: TRBD1; CDR3: CSASQTGVGEQYF; DNA: TGCAGTGCTAGTCAGACAGGGGTGGGGGAGCAGTACTTC
length: 13; V: TRBV30; J: TRBJ2-7; size: .; D: .; CDR3: CAWSVREVYEQYF; DNA: TGTGCCTGGAGTGTTCGAGAGGTTTACGAGCAGTACTTC
length: 16; V: TRBV28; J: TRBJ2-7; size: many; D: .; CDR3: CASSSIPPRIGYEQYF; DNA: TGTGCCAGCAGTTCCATCCCTCCTAGAATTGGCTACGAGCAGTACTTC
length: 12; V: TRBV20-1; J: TRBJ2-2; size: .; D: .; CDR3: CSARQPTGELFF; DNA: TGCAGTGCTAGACAGCCCACCGGGGAGCTGTTTTTT
length: 13; V: TRBV29-1; J: TRBJ1-1; size: many; D: TRBD1; CDR3: CSGRGQLNTEAFF; DNA: TGCAGTGGCCGGGGACAGTTGAACACTGAAGCTTTCTTT
length: 15; V: TRBV28; J: TRBJ2-7; size: many; D: TRBD1; CDR3: CASSKTGARFYEQYF; DNA: TGTGCCAGCAGTAAGACAGGGGCGCGATTCTACGAGCAGTACTTC
length: 15; V: TRBV28; J: TRBJ1-5; size: many; D: .; CDR3: CASSSGVRSNQPQHF; DNA: TGTGCCAGCAGCTCGGGGGTACGGAGCAATCAGCCCCAGCATTTT
length: 14; V: TRBV2; J: TRBJ2-2; size: many; D: .; CDR3: CASNRDANTGELFF; DNA: TGTGCCAGCAATCGGGACGCGAACACCGGGGAGCTGTTTTTT
length: 16; V: TRBV7-8; J: TRBJ2-7; size: many; D: TRBD2; CDR3: CASSLSGGGTEYEQYF; DNA: TGTGCCAGCAGCTTATCCGGGGGGGGGACTGAATACGAGCAGTACTTC
length: 13; V: TRBV19; J: TRBJ2-7; size: .; D: .; CDR3: CASSNRVDYEQYF; DNA: TGTGCCAGTAGTAACCGGGTGGACTACGAGCAGTACTTC
length: 11; V: TRBV29-1; J: TRBJ1-2; size: few; D: .; CDR3: CSDRAPSGYTF; DNA: TGCAGTGACCGGGCACCGTCCGGCTACACCTTC
length: 17; V: TRBV29-1; J: TRBJ2-2; size: .; D: TRBD2; CDR3: CSVEEAGFIRSTGELFF; DNA: TGCAGCGTTGAGGAAGCGGGATTCATTAGGAGCACCGGGGAGCTGTTTTTT
length: 16; V: TRBV4-1; J: TRBJ2-7; size: few; D: TRBD1; CDR3: CASRVGRGQGKHEQYF; DNA: TGCGCCAGCAGGGTCGGCAGGGGACAGGGGAAACACGAGCAGTACTTC
length: 15; V: TRBV20-1; J: TRBJ1-2; size: many; D: .; CDR3: CSARSDLLGNYGYTF; DNA: TGCAGTGCTAGGTCGGACCTGTTGGGTAACTATGGCTACACCTTC
length: 13; V: TRBV6-1; J: TRBJ1-2; size: many; D: .; CDR3: CASREVQGDGYTF; DNA: TGTGCCAGCAGGGAAGTACAGGGTGATGGCTACACCTTC
length: 17; V: TRBV28; J: TRBJ2-4; size: many; D: .; CDR3: CASSPSMFGLAKNIQYF; DNA: TGTGCCAGCAGTCCCTCGATGTTCGGCTTGGCCAAAAACATTCAGTACTTC
length: 14; V: TRBV20-1; J: TRBJ2-7; size: many; D: TRBD2; CDR3: CSARSSGRGYEQYF; DNA: TGCAGTGCTAGGTCTAGCGGGAGGGGGTACGAGCAGTACTTC
length: 14; V: TRBV18; J: TRBJ1-1; size: few; D: .; CDR3: CASSPLKGSSEAFF; DNA: TGTGCCAGCTCACCACTGAAGGGATCGTCTGAAGCTTTCTTT
length: 12; V: TRBV9; J: TRBJ1-2; size: few; D: .; CDR3: CASSVSGNGYTF; DNA: TGTGCCAGCAGCGTTTCAGGGAATGGCTACACCTTC
length: 18; V: TRBV14; J: TRBJ2-3; size: .; D: TRBD1; CDR3: CASSPILLTGASTDTQYF; DNA: TGTGCCAGCAGCCCAATTCTCCTGACAGGGGCTAGCACAGATACGCAGTATTTT
length: 15; V: TRBV20-1; J: TRBJ1-5; size: .; D: TRBD1; CDR3: CSATVSPQGDQPQHF; DNA: TGCAGTGCTACAGTTTCCCCACAGGGGGATCAGCCCCAGCATTTT
length: 18; V: TRBV28; J: TRBJ2-1; size: .; D: .; CDR3: CASLGRGRGGSTVYEQFF; DNA: TGTGCCAGCCTTGGAAGGGGGAGGGGAGGTTCAACAGTCTATGAGCAGTTCTTC
length: 16; V: TRBV6-1; J: TRBJ2-2; size: .; D: .; CDR3: CASSARLVSNTGELFF; DNA: TGTGCCAGCAGCGCGCGACTGGTTTCGAACACCGGGGAGCTGTTTTTT
length: 15; V: TRBV15; J: TRBJ2-2; size: few; D: TRBD1; CDR3: CATSTPQGFTGELFF; DNA: TGTGCCACCAGCACTCCACAGGGGTTCACCGGGGAGCTGTTTTTT
length: 13; V: TRBV30; J: TRBJ2-2; size: few; D: .; CDR3: CAWNGAVTGELFF; DNA: TGTGCCTGGAACGGGGCGGTCACCGGGGAGCTGTTTTTT
length: 14; V: TRBV4-1; J: TRBJ1-5; size: .; D: TRBD1; CDR3: CASSKQGGNQPQHF; DNA: TGCGCCAGCAGCAAACAGGGGGGCAATCAGCCCCAGCATTTT
length: 15; V: TRBV19; J: TRBJ2-5; size: .; D: TRBD2; CDR3: CASSKGLAGTETQYF; DNA: TGTGCCAGTAGCAAAGGGCTAGCGGGAACCGAGACCCAGTACTTC
length: 17; V: TRBV5-8; J: TRBJ2-1; size: few; D: .; CDR3: CASRVFWAIFENNEQFF; DNA: TGTGCCAGCAGAGTCTTTTGGGCAATATTTGAAAACAATGAGCAGTTCTTC
length: 14; V: TRBV28; J: TRBJ1-1; size: many; D: TRBD1; CDR3: CASGTASGWAEAFF; DNA: TGTGCCAGCGGGACAGCATCGGGTTGGGCTGAAGCTTTCTTT
length: 15; V: TRBV4-3; J: TRBJ2-7; size: .; D: TRBD2; CDR3: CASSHGLAGDYEQYF; DNA: TGCGCCAGCAGCCACGGACTAGCGGGAGATTACGAGCAGTACTTC
length: 16; V: TRBV20-1; J: TRBJ2-5; size: many; D: TRBD2; CDR3: CSATARTSGSHETQYF; DNA: TGCAGTGCTACGGCCCGGACTAGCGGGAGTCATGAGACCCAGTACTTC
length: 11; V: TRBV14; J: TRBJ2-5; size: many; D: .; CDR3: CASSQIETQYF; DNA: TGTGCCAGCAGCCAGATCGAGACCCAGTACTTC
length: 14; V: TRBV19; J: TRBJ2-4; size: .; D: .; CDR3: CASSWGSGGNIQYF; DNA: TGTGCCAGTAGTTGGGGGTCAGGCGGAAACATTCAGTACTTC
length: 22; V: TRBV7-9; J: TRBJ2-6; size: .; D: .; CDR3: CASSFRDWLSGGFGSGANVLTF; DNA: TGTGCCAGCAGCTTCCGGGACTGGTTGTCAGGCGGTTTTGGGTCTGGGGCCAACGTCCTGACTTTC
length: 15; V: TRBV3-1; J: TRBJ2-5; size: .; D: TRBD1; CDR3: CASSRWTGGQETQYF; DNA: TGTGCCAGCAGCCGATGGACAGGGGGTCAAGAGACCCAGTACTTC
length: 14; V: TRBV20-1; J: TRBJ2-7; size: few; D: .; CDR3: CSARGDLNPYEQYF; DNA: TGCAGTGCTAGGGGGGACCTGAACCCCTACGAGCAGTACTTC